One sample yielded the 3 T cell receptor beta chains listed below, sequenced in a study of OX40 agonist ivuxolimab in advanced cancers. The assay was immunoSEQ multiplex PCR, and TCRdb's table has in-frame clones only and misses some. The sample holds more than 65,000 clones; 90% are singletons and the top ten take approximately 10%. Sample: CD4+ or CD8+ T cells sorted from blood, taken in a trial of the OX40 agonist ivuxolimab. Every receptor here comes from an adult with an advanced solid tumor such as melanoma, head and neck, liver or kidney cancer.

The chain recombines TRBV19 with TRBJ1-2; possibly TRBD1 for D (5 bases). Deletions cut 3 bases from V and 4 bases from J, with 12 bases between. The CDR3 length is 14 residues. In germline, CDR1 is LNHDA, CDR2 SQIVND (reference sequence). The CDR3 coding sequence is TGTGCCAGTAGTATCTCAGGGAGCTTCTATGGCTACACCTTC. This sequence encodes CASSISGSFYGYTF.

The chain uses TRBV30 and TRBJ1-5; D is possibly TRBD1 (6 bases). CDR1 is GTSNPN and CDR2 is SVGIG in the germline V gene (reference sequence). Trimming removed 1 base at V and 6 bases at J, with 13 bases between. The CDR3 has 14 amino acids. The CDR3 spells CAWSALTGGQPQHF. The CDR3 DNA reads TGTGCCTGGAGTGCCCTGACAGGCGGTCAGCCCCAGCATTTT.

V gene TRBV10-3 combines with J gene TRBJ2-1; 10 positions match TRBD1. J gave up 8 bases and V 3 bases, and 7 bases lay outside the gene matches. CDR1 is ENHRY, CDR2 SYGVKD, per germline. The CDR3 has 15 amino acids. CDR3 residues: CAISESTGTGDEQFF. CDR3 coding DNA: TGTGCCATCAGTGAAAGTACAGGGACAGGGGATGAGCAGTTCTTC.